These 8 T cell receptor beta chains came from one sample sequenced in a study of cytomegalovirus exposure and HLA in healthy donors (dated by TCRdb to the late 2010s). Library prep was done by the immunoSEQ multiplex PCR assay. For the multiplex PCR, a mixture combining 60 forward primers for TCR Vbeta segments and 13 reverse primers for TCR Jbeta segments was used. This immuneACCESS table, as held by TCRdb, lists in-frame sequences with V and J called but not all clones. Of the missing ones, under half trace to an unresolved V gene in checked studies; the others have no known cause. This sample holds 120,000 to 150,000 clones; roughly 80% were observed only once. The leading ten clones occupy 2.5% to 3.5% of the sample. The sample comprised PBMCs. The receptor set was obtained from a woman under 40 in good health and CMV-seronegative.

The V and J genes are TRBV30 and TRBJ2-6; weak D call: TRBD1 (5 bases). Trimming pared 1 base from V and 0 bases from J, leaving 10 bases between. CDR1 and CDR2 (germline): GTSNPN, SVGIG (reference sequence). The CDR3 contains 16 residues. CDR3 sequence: CAWSADIRSGANVLTF. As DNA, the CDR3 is TGTGCCTGGAGTGCGGACATCCGCTCTGGGGCCAACGTCCTGACTTTC. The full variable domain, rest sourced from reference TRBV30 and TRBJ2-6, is SQTIHQWPATLVQPVGSPLSLECTVEGTSNPNLYWYRQAAGRGLQLLFYSVGIGQISSEVPQNLSASRPQDRQFILSSKKLLLSDSGFYLCAWSADIRSGANVLTFGAGSRLTVL.

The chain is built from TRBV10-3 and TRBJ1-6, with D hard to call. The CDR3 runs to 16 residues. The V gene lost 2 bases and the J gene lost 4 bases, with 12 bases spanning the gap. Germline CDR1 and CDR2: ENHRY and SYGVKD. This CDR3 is CAISEKGVLYNSPLHF. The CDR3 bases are TGTGCCATCAGTGAGAAGGGAGTCCTTTATAATTCACCCCTCCACTTT.

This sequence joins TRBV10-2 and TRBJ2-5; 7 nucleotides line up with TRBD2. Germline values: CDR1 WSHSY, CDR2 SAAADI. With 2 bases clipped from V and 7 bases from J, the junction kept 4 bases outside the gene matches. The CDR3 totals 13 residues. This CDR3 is CASSEAGAGTQYF. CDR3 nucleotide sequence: TGCGCCAGCAGTGAGGCGGGAGCTGGGACCCAGTACTTC.

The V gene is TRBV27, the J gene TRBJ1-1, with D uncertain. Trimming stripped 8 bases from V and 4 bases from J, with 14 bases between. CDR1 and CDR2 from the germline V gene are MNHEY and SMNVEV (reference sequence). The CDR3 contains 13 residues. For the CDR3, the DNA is TGTGCCAGCGGGCAACCCTCCCGCACTGAAGCTTTCTTT. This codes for CASGQPSRTEAFF.

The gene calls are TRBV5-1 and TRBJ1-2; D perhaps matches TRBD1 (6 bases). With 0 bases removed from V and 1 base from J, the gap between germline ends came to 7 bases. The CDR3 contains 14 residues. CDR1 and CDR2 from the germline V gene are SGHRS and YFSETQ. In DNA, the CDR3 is TGCGCCAGCAGCTTGGACAGGGATAACTATGGCTACACCTTC. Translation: CASSLDRDNYGYTF.

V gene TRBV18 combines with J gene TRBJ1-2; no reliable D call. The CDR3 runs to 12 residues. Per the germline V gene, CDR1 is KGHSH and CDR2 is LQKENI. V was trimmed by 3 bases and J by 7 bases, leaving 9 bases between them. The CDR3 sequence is CASSPQTFGYTF. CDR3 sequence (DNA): TGTGCCAGCTCACCCCAGACATTTGGCTACACCTTC.

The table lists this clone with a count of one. DNA of the CDR3: TGCGCCAGCAGCCCATCCCTAGAGGGGGAGGGGGCTTTCTTT. Its protein is CASSPSLEGEGAFF. The chain uses TRBV5-1 and TRBJ1-1, with a possible D match to TRBD1 (6 bases). This CDR3 is 14 amino acids long. Trimming removed 4 bases from V and 11 bases from J, with 21 bases in between. Germline V gene sequence: CDR1 SGHRS, CDR2 YFSETQ.

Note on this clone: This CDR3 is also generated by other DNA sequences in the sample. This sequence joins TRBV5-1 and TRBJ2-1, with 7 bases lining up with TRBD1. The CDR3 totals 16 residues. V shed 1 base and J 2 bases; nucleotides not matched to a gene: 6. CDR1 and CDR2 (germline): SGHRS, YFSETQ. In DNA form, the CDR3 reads TGCGCCAGCAGCTTGAACGACAGGGCGGCCTACAATGAGCAGTTCTTC. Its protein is CASSLNDRAAYNEQFF.